Below are 30 T cell receptor beta chains sequenced from a single sample in a study of cytomegalovirus exposure and HLA in healthy donors. 13 Jbeta primers and 60 Vbeta primers were used for the PCR. Sequenced by immunoSEQ multiplex PCR; TCRdb stores in-frame clones only, minus some. The table shows about 140,000 clones, with roughly 77% occurring only once. Sequenced input: PBMCs. The receptors stem from a man aged 40-55 years in good health and CMV-seronegative.

This clone has only a few counts. The chain links TRBV28 to TRBJ1-3; TRBD1 is a possible D gene (5 bases). The CDR3 runs 14 residues. V shed 6 bases and J shed 2 bases, with 11 bases lying between them. The germline V gene has CDR1 MDHEN and CDR2 SYDVKM. CDR3 loop: CASSLAGAGNTIYF. CDR3 nucleotide sequence: TGTGCCAGCAGCCTGGCGGGGGCTGGAAACACCATATATTTT.

This chain connects TRBV30 to TRBJ1-2, with 8 positions matching TRBD1. CDR3 length: 13 residues. Trimming cost V 2 bases and J 4 bases; bases outside gene matches: 3. Germline CDR1 and CDR2: GTSNPN and SVGIG (reference sequence). The DNA for the CDR3 is TGTGCCTGGAGTAAAGGACAGGGCTATGGCTACACCTTC. Amino acids: CAWSKGQGYGYTF.

This clone was seen more than once but under ten times. The V gene is TRBV4-3, the J gene TRBJ1-1; 9 positions match TRBD1. Losses at the gene ends were 6 bases for V and 3 bases for J; bases not matched to a gene: 5. The CDR3 has 14 amino acids. The V gene's germline CDR1 is LGHNA and CDR2 YSLEER. Here the CDR3 DNA reads TGCGCCAGCAGTCGACAGGGGGACGACACTGAAGCTTTCTTT. Translated, it gives CASSRQGDDTEAFF.

The V call is TRBV4-1, the J call TRBJ1-2; the D gene is possibly TRBD1 (5 bases). CDR3 length: 14 residues. The V and J ends lost 3 bases and 4 bases respectively, with 12 bases between them. In germline, CDR1 is MGHRA, CDR2 YSYEKL. The CDR3 loop reads CASSHGAGIYGYTF. The CDR3, as DNA: TGCGCCAGCAGCCACGGGGCGGGAATCTATGGCTACACCTTC.

The chain uses TRBV7-9 and TRBJ2-7, with 14 bases aligning to TRBD2. This CDR3 is built from 15 residues. V lost 6 bases and J lost 7; bases outside the gene matches: 8. The germline V gene encodes CDR1 SEHNR and CDR2 FQNEAQ (reference sequence). CDR3 residues: CASRSGTSGGGEQYF. The DNA for the CDR3 is TGTGCCAGCAGATCCGGGACTAGCGGGGGTGGTGAGCAGTACTTC.

There are a few counts of this clone. The sample holds other DNA sequences that translate to the same CDR3. This chain links TRBV4-1 with TRBJ1-1; D is possibly TRBD1 (6 bases). Trimming shortened V by 0 bases and J by 4 bases, and 9 bases separated the two germline ends. This CDR3 has 14 amino acids. CDR1 is MGHRA and CDR2 is YSYEKL in the germline V gene. The CDR3, as DNA: TGCGCCAGCAGCCAAGATCAAGGGGGCACTGAAGCTTTCTTT. It translates to CASSQDQGGTEAFF.

This clone has just a few counts. This chain joins TRBV5-6 and TRBJ2-7, with 7 bases identical to TRBD1. The CDR3 spans 12 residues. The V gene's germline CDR1 is SGHDT and CDR2 YYEEEE. V lost 3 bases to trimming and J lost 4 bases; unmatched junction nucleotides: 1. The chain's CDR3 is CASSSTGYEQYF. CDR3 coding DNA: TGTGCCAGCAGCTCGACAGGGTACGAGCAGTACTTC.

CDR3 sequence reads: CASSSDTFGGAPLHF. The DNA of the CDR3 is TGTGCCAGCAGCTCGGACACCTTTGGGGGGGCACCCCTCCACTTT. This rearrangement joins TRBV7-2 to TRBJ1-6; D may be TRBD1 (5 bases). Germline loops: CDR1 SGHTA, CDR2 FQGNSA. The V end was cut by 4 bases, the J end by 11 bases, with 18 bases between. This CDR3 region has 15 residues.

There are a few counts of this clone. The chain is built from TRBV9 and TRBJ1-1, with D uncertain. CDR3 length: 13 residues. Per germline, CDR1 SGDLS and CDR2 YYNGEE. Trimming left V 0 bases short and J 7 bases short, with 10 bases between. The CDR3 bases are TGTGCCAGCAGCGTAGGGAGCTTCGGTGAAGCTTTCTTT. Translation: CASSVGSFGEAFF.

The CDR3 is CASSYTDYNEQFF. The CDR3 DNA sequence: TGTGCCAGCAGTTACACTGATTACAATGAGCAGTTCTTC. The chain has TRBV6-5 and TRBJ2-1, with D hard to call. The germline CDR1 and CDR2 sequences are MNHEY and SVGAGI. Trimming removed 2 bases from V and 4 bases from J, with 6 bases in between. The CDR3 sequence is 13 residues long.

The chain recombines TRBV12-5 with TRBJ1-1, with D possibly TRBD1 on 6 matching bases. The CDR3 covers 14 residues. Germline values: CDR1 LGHNT, CDR2 FRNRAP. V shed 5 bases and J shed 0 bases, with 10 bases lying between them. The CDR3 region has the DNA TGTGCTAGTGGTCGGGGGGGCATGAACACTGAAGCTTTCTTT. Its protein is CASGRGGMNTEAFF.

The V and J genes are TRBV4-3 and TRBJ1-6; 8 bases are a match to TRBD1. Germline V lookup: CDR1 LGHNA, CDR2 YSLEER. V lost 0 bases to trimming and J lost 14 bases; unmatched junction nucleotides: 9. The CDR3 covers 15 residues. CDR3 in amino acids: CASSQDRTGRLTLHF. For the CDR3, the DNA is TGCGCCAGCAGCCAAGATCGGACAGGGCGTCTCACCCTCCACTTT.

The rearrangement joins TRBV5-5 to TRBJ1-5; D is unresolved. Trimming stripped 1 base from V and 0 bases from J, with 11 bases between. The length of the CDR3 is 16 residues. The V gene's germline CDR1 is SGHKS and CDR2 YYEKEE (reference sequence). The CDR3 spells CASSLNLQISNQPQHF. CDR3 nucleotide sequence: TGTGCCAGCAGCTTGAACTTACAGATTAGCAATCAGCCCCAGCATTTT.

The V call is TRBV15, the J call TRBJ2-6, with TRBD2 as a possible D gene (6 bases). Per germline, CDR1 LNHNV and CDR2 YYDKDF (reference sequence). This CDR3 contains 15 residues. Trimming cost V 1 base and J 3 bases, with 7 bases left between them. CDR3 residues: CATSRVGGGANVLTF. In nucleotides, the CDR3 is TGTGCCACCAGCAGAGTGGGAGGTGGGGCCAACGTCCTGACTTTC.

This clone came up once. V is TRBV4-1 and J is TRBJ1-2, with 8 bases that match TRBD1. The CDR3 contains 14 residues. The J segment lost 4 bases and the V segment lost 4 bases, leaving 5 bases of the junction unmatched. Germline V gene data show CDR1 as MGHRA and CDR2 as YSYEKL. For the CDR3, the DNA is TGCGCCAGCAGCCCCGGACAGGGTGGCTATGGCTACACCTTC. It codes for CASSPGQGGYGYTF.

The chain has TRBV6-5 and TRBJ1-5; D ambiguous. The CDR3 totals 13 residues. Between the trimmed V and J ends, which lost 11 bases and 2 bases, there was a span of 13 bases. Germline V gene data show CDR1 as MNHEY and CDR2 as SVGAGI. The chain's CDR3 is CASTSAGNQPQHF. The CDR3 DNA is TGTGCCTCCACGTCCGCAGGCAATCAGCCCCAGCATTTT.

In its sample, this clone was seen once. This rearrangement joins TRBV27 to TRBJ1-5, with 10 nucleotides matching TRBD1. J was trimmed by 4 bases and V by 3 bases; bases with no gene match: 6. Per germline, CDR1 MNHEY and CDR2 SMNVEV (reference sequence). The CDR3 has 16 residues. This CDR3 reads CASSLGTGVRNQPQHF. In DNA, the CDR3 is TGTGCCAGCAGTTTGGGGACAGGGGTTAGGAATCAGCCCCAGCATTTT.

This clone showed up just a few times. The chain combines TRBV5-1 with TRBJ1-4; 9 bases fit TRBD1. This CDR3 has 15 amino acids. The germline gives CDR1 SGHRS, CDR2 YFSETQ. V shed 3 bases and J 14 bases; nucleotides not matched to a gene: 14. The DNA for the CDR3 is TGCGCCAGCAGCTCGGGGGACAGGGACCCCCAGGGGCTGTTTTTT. Its translation: CASSSGDRDPQGLFF.

The chain combines TRBV19 with TRBJ1-1; D is ambiguous. Between the trimmed V and J ends, which lost 4 bases and 0 bases, there was a span of 12 bases. The CDR3 length is 15 residues. Germline CDR1 is LNHDA and CDR2 is SQIVND (reference sequence). Written as DNA, the CDR3 is TGTGCCAGTAGTACTCACGGAGCCATGAACACTGAAGCTTTCTTT. Its protein product is CASSTHGAMNTEAFF. The full variable domain, with the rest looked up from reference TRBV19 and TRBJ1-1, is DGGITQSPKYLFRKEGQNVTLSCEQNLNHDAMYWYRQDPGQGLRLIYYSQIVNDFQKGDIAEGYSVSREKKESFPLTVTSAQKNPTAFYLCASSTHGAMNTEAFFGQGTRLTVV.

The chain has TRBV6-6 and TRBJ2-3; D may be TRBD2 (6 bases). The germline V gene has CDR1 MNHNY and CDR2 SVGAGI (reference sequence). The CDR3 is made up of 13 amino acids. V lost 8 bases and J lost 2, with 11 bases in between. In DNA, the CDR3 is TGTGCCAGCCGGCGGGGCCACACAGATACGCAGTATTTT. Protein: CASRRGHTDTQYF.

The chain employs TRBV6-1 and TRBJ2-7; TRBD1 matches 9 bases. This CDR3 spans 13 amino acids. V lost 0 bases to trimming and J lost 12 bases; unmatched junction nucleotides: 6. Per the germline V gene, CDR1 is MNHNS and CDR2 is SASEGT. This chain's CDR3 is CASSEAEGQGRYF. The CDR3 nucleotides are TGTGCCAGCAGTGAAGCAGAGGGACAGGGCCGGTACTTC.

A single count supports this clone. The rearrangement links TRBV9 to TRBJ1-2, with a tentative D call TRBD1 (5 bases). Trimming removed 2 bases at V and 4 bases at J, with 21 bases between. From germline, CDR1 is SGDLS and CDR2 YYNGEE. The CDR3 loop spans 17 amino acids. The CDR3: CASSVSQGGRASYGYTF. CDR3 nucleotide sequence: TGTGCCAGCAGCGTGAGTCAGGGTGGCAGGGCCTCCTATGGCTACACCTTC.

The J gene is TRBJ1-1, the V gene TRBV19; the match to TRBD1 covers 9 bases. This CDR3 is 15 amino acids long. Germline CDR1 LNHDA, CDR2 SQIVND (reference sequence). V was clipped by 11 bases and J by 3 bases; unmatched bases: 13. In nucleotides, the CDR3 is TGTGCCTGCAGACCCTGGGACAGGGAGGACACTGAAGCTTTCTTT. It is translated as CACRPWDREDTEAFF. The full variable domain, completed using reference TRBV19 and TRBJ1-1, is DGGITQSPKYLFRKEGQNVTLSCEQNLNHDAMYWYRQDPGQGLRLIYYSQIVNDFQKGDIAEGYSVSREKKESFPLTVTSAQKNPTAFYLCACRPWDREDTEAFFGQGTRLTVV.

Of note for this clone: Other nucleotide sequences in the sample specify the same CDR3. Here the CDR3 reads CASSLRTGNTGELFF. The CDR3, as DNA: TGTGCCAGCAGCTTAAGGACAGGGAACACCGGGGAGCTGTTTTTT. The chain recombines TRBV7-2 with TRBJ2-2; TRBD1 matches at 7 bases. Germline CDR1 and CDR2: SGHTA and FQGNSA. With V trimmed by 2 bases and J by 1 base, 1 base remained unmatched. This CDR3 contains 15 residues. The variable domain in full, with the rest retrieved from reference TRBV7-2 and TRBJ2-2, is GAGVSQSPSNKVTEKGKDVELRCDPISGHTALYWYRQSLGQGLEFLIYFQGNSAPDKSGLPSDRFSAERTGGSVSTLTIQRTQQEDSAVYLCASSLRTGNTGELFFGEGSRLTVL.

V gene TRBV4-1 combines with J gene TRBJ2-5, with 7 bases matching TRBD1. V shed 1 base and J 0 bases; nucleotides not matched to a gene: 2. CDR1 and CDR2 from the germline V gene are MGHRA and YSYEKL. The CDR3 has 15 amino acids. This chain's CDR3 is CASSQVDRDQETQYF. For the CDR3, the DNA is TGCGCCAGCAGCCAAGTTGACAGGGACCAAGAGACCCAGTACTTC.

The chain has TRBV4-3 and TRBJ1-4, with D maybe TRBD1 (6 bases). Germline assignment: CDR1 LGHNA and CDR2 YSLEER. This CDR3 is built from 14 residues. V dropped 1 base and J dropped 7 bases, with 10 bases sitting between them. The CDR3 protein is CASSQADRIEKLFF. CDR3 DNA sequence: TGCGCCAGCAGCCAAGCCGACAGGATTGAAAAACTGTTTTTT.

This chain links TRBV11-2 with TRBJ2-7; D is possibly TRBD2 (7 bases). V shed 8 bases and J shed 3 bases, with 14 bases lying between them. CDR3 size: 13 residues. CDR1 is SGHAT and CDR2 is FQNNGV in the germline V gene. In DNA, the CDR3 is TGTGCCAGCGGGTCGGGGGGCCTCTACGAGCAGTACTTC. The encoded protein is CASGSGGLYEQYF.

This sequence joins TRBV7-2 and TRBJ1-1; TRBD1 might be the D (6 bases). Germline V lookup: CDR1 SGHTA, CDR2 FQGNSA. The CDR3 contains 15 residues. The V gene lost 1 base and the J gene lost 5 bases, with 14 bases spanning the gap. In DNA form, the CDR3 reads TGTGCCAGCAGCTTAGGTCAGGGGTTTTGGACTGAAGCTTTCTTT. It encodes CASSLGQGFWTEAFF.

V and J are TRBV7-6 and TRBJ2-3; 8 nucleotides agree with TRBD1. V was pared by 5 bases and J by 4 bases, with 5 bases of the junction left unmatched. The CDR3 is 14 amino acids. Germline V gene sequence: CDR1 SGHVS, CDR2 FNYEAQ. The CDR3 nucleotides read TGTGCCAGCAGCCAAGGGACAGGATCAGATACGCAGTATTTT. Translating gives CASSQGTGSDTQYF.

The V call is TRBV7-2, the J call TRBJ1-1; no clear D. Germline assignment: CDR1 SGHTA and CDR2 FQGNSA. This CDR3 spans 14 amino acids. The germline V and J ends were trimmed by 0 bases and 11 bases, with 16 bases remaining between them. The CDR3 protein is CASSLARGGLGAFF. CDR3 nucleotide sequence: TGTGCCAGCAGCTTAGCGCGGGGAGGGCTCGGGGCTTTCTTT. Drawing the rest from reference TRBV7-2 and TRBJ1-1, the complete variable domain is GAGVSQSPSNKVTEKGKDVELRCDPISGHTALYWYRQSLGQGLEFLIYFQGNSAPDKSGLPSDRFSAERTGGSVSTLTIQRTQQEDSAVYLCASSLARGGLGAFFGQGTRLTVV.